Shown below are 20 T cell receptor beta chains from a single sample sequenced in a study of T cell repertoires in cytomegalovirus infection (dated by TCRdb to the late 2010s). No cognate antigen is known for these TCRs. The sequencer listed for this sample is Illumina HiSeq 1500. The public reads were reprocessed in TCRdb via fastp at Q25 and MiXCR, keeping in-frame beta chains. Duplicate CDR3 protein sequences are folded into a single record with the most common DNA and genes. The sample has 160,000 or so distinct CDR3 sequences on record, roughly 20% of them singletons. Of the sample, 25% falls within the top ten clones. This specimen's treatment or condition label, per the study, means: in vitro stimulation with specific CMV peptide epitopes to enrich CMV-specific T cells. Specimen: CD8+ T cells from cultured PBMCs, collected from culture after CMV antigen stimulation. These receptors all stem from a human donor in good health (CMV status not recorded). Some clones in this sample may be carry-over from other donors' samples.

The V and J genes are TRBV28 and TRBJ2-1; 9 bases are a match to TRBD2. Germline CDR1 and CDR2: MDHEN and SYDVKM. The CDR3 covers 16 residues. The J segment lost 2 bases and the V segment lost 5 bases, leaving 7 bases of the junction unmatched. In DNA, the CDR3 is TGTGCCAGCAGTCCCCCCGGCGGGGGGGCCTACAATGAGCAGTTCTTC. This codes for CASSPPGGGAYNEQFF.

In its sample, this clonotype is medium-sized (0.01 to 0.1%). This chain links TRBV7-9 with TRBJ1-2; 9 bases match TRBD1. From germline, CDR1 is SEHNR and CDR2 FQNEAQ (reference sequence). V trimming: 3 bases; J trimming: 4 bases; junction bases outside the gene matches: 3. The CDR3 sequence is 14 residues long. DNA of the CDR3: TGTGCCAGCAGCTTGGACAGGGGATCCTATGGCTACACCTTC. It specifies CASSLDRGSYGYTF.

This chain joins TRBV4-3 and TRBJ2-5; 14 nucleotides match TRBD2. This CDR3 is 18 amino acids long. CDR1 LGHNA and CDR2 YSLEER come from the germline V gene. After removal of 0 bases from V and 7 bases from J, the junction contained 10 bases not matched to a gene. DNA of the CDR3: TGCGCCAGCAGCCAAGAAAGAAGACTAGCGGGGGGGTCCGGGACCCAGTACTTC. Protein: CASSQERRLAGGSGTQYF.

This clonotype was detected only a few times. One junction end does not reproduce the germline sequence, and a read error may be involved. The J gene is TRBJ2-5, the V gene TRBV7-9; D call uncertain. The CDR3 extends over 13 amino acids. Germline values: CDR1 SEHNR, CDR2 FQNEAQ (reference sequence). This chain's CDR3 is CASTLQVEETQYF. CDR3 nucleotide sequence: TGTGCCAGCACCTTACAAGTAGAAGAGACCCAGTACTTC.

This clonotype has just one count. The rearrangement links TRBV11-2 to TRBJ1-2; D call uncertain. The CDR3 covers 15 residues. From germline, CDR1 is SGHAT and CDR2 FQNNGV. The V end was cut by 5 bases, the J end by 3 bases, with 16 bases between. The CDR3, as DNA: TGTGCCAGCAGCCTAGCTTGGAGCTTAGACTATGGCTACACCTTC. This sequence encodes CASSLAWSLDYGYTF. The whole variable domain, remainder taken from reference TRBV11-2 and TRBJ1-2, is EAGVAQSPRYKIIEKRQSVAFWCNPISGHATLYWYQQILGQGPKLLIQFQNNGVVDDSQLPKDRFSAERLKGVDSTLKIQPAKLEDSAVYLCASSLAWSLDYGYTFGSGTRLTVV.

The chain employs TRBV7-6 and TRBJ2-7; D gene ambiguous. Germline CDR1 reads SGHVS; CDR2 reads FNYEAQ. The CDR3 runs 16 residues. V lost 2 bases and J lost 2, with 16 bases in between. The CDR3 DNA sequence: TGTGCCAGCAGCTTACGAGACGACAAGACCACCTACGAGCAGTACTTC. Protein: CASSLRDDKTTYEQYF.

The chain couples TRBV3-1 to TRBJ2-7; D is possibly TRBD1 (7 bases). The CDR3 is made up of 15 amino acids. Looked up from germline, CDR1 is LGHDT and CDR2 is YNNKEL (reference sequence). V lost 4 bases and J 2 bases, leaving 15 bases between the germline ends. This chain's CDR3 is CASSPGGSSTYEQYF. The CDR3 nucleotides read TGTGCCAGCAGCCCAGGGGGGAGCAGCACCTACGAGCAGTACTTC.

This clonotype turned up a few times. The rearrangement links TRBV7-2 to TRBJ1-5; 7 bases are a match to TRBD1. The CDR3 extends over 16 amino acids. Germline V gene data show CDR1 as SGHTA and CDR2 as FQGNSA. V lost 4 bases to trimming and J lost 9 bases; unmatched junction nucleotides: 15. The CDR3 bases are TGTGCCAGCAGCTCCTACGATGACAGGGACGGGGGGCCCCAGCATTTT. Its protein is CASSSYDDRDGGPQHF.

V gene TRBV11-2 combines with J gene TRBJ2-7, with 7 nucleotides matching TRBD1. Germline CDR1 and CDR2: SGHAT and FQNNGV. Trimming cost V 7 bases and J 2 bases; bases outside gene matches: 8. This CDR3 is 14 amino acids long. CDR3 sequence: CASTPDRRPYEQYF. The CDR3 nucleotides read TGTGCCAGCACCCCGGACAGGAGACCCTACGAGCAGTACTTC.

The V call is TRBV6-6, the J call TRBJ2-7; D is undetermined. The CDR3 contains 11 residues. Germline CDR1 and CDR2: MNHNY and SVGAGI (reference sequence). Trimming shortened V by 2 bases and J by 6 bases, and 5 bases separated the two germline ends. DNA for the CDR3: TGTGCCAGCAGTTACGGGCCCGAGCAGTACTTC. It codes for CASSYGPEQYF.

The J gene is TRBJ2-2, the V gene TRBV7-8; 7 nucleotides align to TRBD2. With 5 bases clipped from V and 4 bases from J, the junction kept 7 bases outside the gene matches. CDR3 length: 15 amino acids. The germline V gene encodes CDR1 SGHVS and CDR2 FQNEAQ. In DNA form, the CDR3 reads TGTGCCAGCAGCCCTGCAGCGGGGAGCACCGGGGAGCTGTTTTTT. Its protein product is CASSPAAGSTGELFF.

The sample holds a few counts of this clonotype. This rearrangement joins TRBV27 to TRBJ2-3, with TRBD1 matching 7 bases. The V segment lost 3 bases and the J segment 2 bases; nucleotides outside the gene matches: 5. Germline V CDR1 and CDR2: MNHEY, SMNVEV (reference sequence). This CDR3 has 15 amino acids. CDR3 region: CASSFQDRNTDTQYF. The CDR3 coding sequence is TGTGCCAGCAGTTTCCAGGACAGGAACACAGATACGCAGTATTTT.

The chain carries TRBV29-1 and TRBJ2-2, with D unclear. The CDR3 runs 13 residues. The V end lost 4 bases, the J end lost 0 bases, and 6 bases lay between the germline ends. Germline V gene data show CDR1 as SQVTM and CDR2 as ANQGSEA. CDR3 sequence: CSVAQPNTGELFF. The CDR3 DNA reads TGCAGCGTTGCACAGCCGAACACCGGGGAGCTGTTTTTT.

Details on this clonotype: The junction does not match germline at one end; this may be a read error. The rearrangement links TRBV7-1 to TRBJ2-7, with D unresolved. TRBV7-1 belongs to the ORF category, with a function that is uncertain. This CDR3 comprises 12 residues. The CDR3: CASSPAKGEQYF. The CDR3 bases are TGTGCCAGCAGCCCAGCCAAGGGCGAGCAGTACTTC.

The rearrangement joins TRBV27 to TRBJ2-1, with 7 bases lining up with TRBD2. After removal of 2 bases from V and 7 bases from J, the junction contained 2 bases not matched to a gene. The CDR3 totals 13 residues. Germline lookup yields CDR1 MNHEY and CDR2 SMNVEV (reference sequence). CDR3 loop: CASSLASGNEQFF. CDR3 nucleotide sequence: TGTGCCAGCAGTTTAGCTAGCGGAAATGAGCAGTTCTTC.

The chain joins TRBV12-3 or TRBV12-4 to TRBJ2-3; D possibly matches TRBD1 or TRBD2 (6 bases each). The CDR3 has 13 residues. V lost 8 bases and J lost 3, with 12 bases in between. The CDR3 coding sequence is TGTGCCAGCCGCAAAGGGGGGACAGATACGCAGTATTTT. Its translation is CASRKGGTDTQYF.

This clonotype showed up just a few times. The chain combines TRBV4-1 with TRBJ1-1, with 7 bases identical to TRBD1. The V gene end was trimmed by 6 bases and the J gene end by 6 bases; junction bases not matched to a gene: 1. This CDR3 spans 11 amino acids. CDR1 and CDR2 from the germline V gene are MGHRA and YSYEKL. CDR3 coding DNA: TGCGCCAGCAGGACAGGGTCTGAAGCTTTCTTT. It codes for CASRTGSEAFF.

This clonotype was counted a few times. The chain uses TRBV12-3 or TRBV12-4 and TRBJ2-1; D is possibly TRBD2 (5 bases). This CDR3 is 17 amino acids long. Trimming pared 2 bases from V and 4 bases from J, leaving 18 bases between. This CDR3 is CASSLSGWSVAYNEQFF. The CDR3 DNA follows: TGTGCCAGCAGTTTAAGCGGCTGGTCGGTCGCATACAATGAGCAGTTCTTC.

The chain recombines TRBV12-3 or TRBV12-4 with TRBJ1-1; a weak D match, TRBD1 (5 bases). The CDR3 has 13 amino acids. V shed 6 bases and J shed 6 bases, with 14 bases lying between them. CDR3 sequence reads: CASRRLGDPEAFF. In nucleotides, the CDR3 is TGTGCCAGCAGGAGATTGGGGGACCCTGAAGCTTTCTTT.

The chain combines TRBV27 with TRBJ1-6; tentative D call: TRBD1 (5 bases). This CDR3 contains 13 residues. V lost 8 bases and J lost 7, with 12 bases in between. CDR1 MNHEY and CDR2 SMNVEV come from the germline V gene (reference sequence). The CDR3 DNA follows: TGTGCCAGCCGGGGGAACCTAAATTCACCCCTCCACTTT. Residues: CASRGNLNSPLHF.